This T cell receptor (beta chain) was sequenced in a study of cytomegalovirus exposure and HLA in healthy donors. Study findings and constraints: A prior analysis recorded that most TCR beta V segments were productive about 87% or about 30% of the time. In a later analysis, specific HLA alleles were associated with 15,000 to 20,000 TCR beta sequences at a 0.05 false discovery rate.

Researchers ran the PCR with 60 Vbeta and 13 Jbeta primers. This table comes from immunoSEQ multiplex PCR, and its TCRdb copy is limited to in-frame clones, with some not included. Among some 110,000 clones listed, around 72% were seen once. This clone came up once. Its matching antigen is unknown. Trimming took 2 bases from V and 7 from J; bases not matched to a gene: 7. Germline CDR1 GTSNPN, CDR2 SVGIG (reference sequence). The CDR3 sequence is 13 residues long. It was healthy bone marrow donors who served as donors. The specimen was PBMCs. This TCR was recovered from a young man in good health and CMV-seronegative. This chain uses TRBV30 with TRBJ2-7; 8 positions match TRBD2. The CDR3 loop reads CAWSRQGLAEQYF. The CDR3 region has the DNA TGTGCCTGGAGTCGACAAGGACTAGCAGAGCAGTACTTC.